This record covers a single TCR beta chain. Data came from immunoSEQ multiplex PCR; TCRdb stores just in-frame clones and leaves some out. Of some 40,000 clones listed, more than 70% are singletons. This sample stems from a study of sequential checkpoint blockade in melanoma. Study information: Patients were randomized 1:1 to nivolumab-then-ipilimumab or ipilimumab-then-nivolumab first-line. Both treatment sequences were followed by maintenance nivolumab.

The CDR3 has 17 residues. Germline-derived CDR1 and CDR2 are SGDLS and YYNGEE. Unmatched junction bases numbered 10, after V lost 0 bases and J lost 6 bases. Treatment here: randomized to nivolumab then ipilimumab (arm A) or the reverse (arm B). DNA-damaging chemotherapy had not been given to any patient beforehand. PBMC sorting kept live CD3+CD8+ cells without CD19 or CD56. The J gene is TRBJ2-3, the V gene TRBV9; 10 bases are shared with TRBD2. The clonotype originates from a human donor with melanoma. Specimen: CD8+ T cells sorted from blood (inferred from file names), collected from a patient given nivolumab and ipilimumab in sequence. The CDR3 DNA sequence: TGTGCCAGCAGCGTAGGGCTAGCGGGAGTGAGCCCCGATACGCAGTATTTT. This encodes CASSVGLAGVSPDTQYF.